Below are 25 T cell receptor beta chains sequenced from a single sample in a study of T cells in Graves' hyperthyroidism and ophthalmopathy. RNA transcripts provided the source from which TCR beta CDR3 regions were amplified. The HTBI primer set was used in a first-round RT-PCR of the TCR CDR3. TCRdb ran MiXCR on the multiplex PCR reads and lists one entry per CDR3 protein. Of about 500,000 distinct CDR3 sequences in the sample, 13% to 15% were seen once. The sample consisted of blood. These receptors all stem from a woman aged 18-29 years with Graves' hyperthyroidism.

Ten or more counts support this clonotype. Mismatch with germline at one junction end may stem from a read error. This chain uses TRBV7-9 with TRBJ1-4, with 7 nucleotides matching TRBD1. Germline V lookup: CDR1 SEHNR, CDR2 FQNEAQ (reference sequence). This CDR3 comprises 14 residues. The CDR3, as DNA: TGTACCAGCAGCTCCGGGACAGTCGGGGAAAAACTGTTTTTT. It specifies CTSSSGTVGEKLFF.

This sequence joins TRBV7-9 and TRBJ2-4, with unresolved D. Germline CDR1 SEHNR, CDR2 FQNEAQ (reference sequence). The CDR3 covers 15 residues. V lost 0 bases, J lost 2 bases, and 8 bases lay in between. In DNA, the CDR3 is TGTGCCAGCAGCTTAGCTGGGCAGACCAAAAACATTCAGTACTTC. This encodes CASSLAGQTKNIQYF.

The J gene is TRBJ1-3, the V gene TRBV19; no clear D. Germline V lookup: CDR1 LNHDA, CDR2 SQIVND (reference sequence). V lost 1 base and J lost 4, with 11 bases in between. CDR3 length equals 15 residues. As DNA, the CDR3 is TGTGCCAGTAGTATAGTACCGGGCCGAGGAAACACCATATATTTT. Translating gives CASSIVPGRGNTIYF.

This clonotype was seen at least ten times. For the CDR3, the DNA is TGTGCCAGCAGCTTATCGACGGGAGTCAACGAGCAGTACTTC. It translates to CASSLSTGVNEQYF. The chain uses TRBV11-3 and TRBJ2-7, with a tentative D call TRBD2 (6 bases). Between the trimmed V and J ends, which lost 2 bases and 5 bases, there was a span of 13 bases. The CDR3 is made up of 14 amino acids. Germline V gene data show CDR1 as SGHNT and CDR2 as YENEEA.

This clonotype came up many times. The V and J genes are TRBV5-1 and TRBJ2-7; 8 nucleotides match TRBD2. The CDR3 sequence is 18 residues long. From germline, CDR1 is SGHRS and CDR2 YFSETQ. CDR3 coding DNA: TGCGCGAGACCTCCGGTGGGGCTACTAGCGGATCGAGCCTACGAGCAGTACGTC. Translation: CARPPVGLLADRAYEQYV.

The sample holds a few counts of this clonotype. The chain has TRBV9 and TRBJ1-4; D not certain. CDR3 size: 14 residues. V dropped 4 bases and J dropped 8 bases, with 15 bases sitting between them. Per the germline V gene, CDR1 is SGDLS and CDR2 is YYNGEE. CDR3 region: CASSPSQGREKLFF. CDR3 DNA sequence: TGTGCCAGCAGCCCTTCCCAAGGGCGCGAAAAACTGTTTTTT.

The chain joins TRBV14 to TRBJ1-1; 10 bases fit TRBD1. The CDR3 runs to 15 residues. The V gene end was trimmed by 3 bases and the J gene end by 7 bases; junction bases not matched to a gene: 8. The germline gives CDR1 SGHDN, CDR2 FVKESK. CDR3 residues: CASSHLTGGPLEAFF. The CDR3 coding sequence is TGTGCCAGCAGCCACCTGACAGGGGGCCCCCTTGAAGCTTTCTTT.

In its sample, this clonotype was seen once. V usage is TRBV12-3 or TRBV12-4 and J usage is TRBJ1-6; a weak D match, TRBD1 (6 bases). V gave up 2 bases and J gave up 6 bases, with 17 bases separating them. The CDR3 runs to 17 residues. CDR3 in amino acids: CASSLKGHHSSNSPLHF. The CDR3 bases are TGTGCCAGCAGTTTAAAGGGACATCACTCGAGTAATTCACCCCTCCACTTT.

The chain employs TRBV4-1 and TRBJ1-2; the match to TRBD1 covers 7 bases. Germline V gives CDR1 MGHRA, CDR2 YSYEKL. The V segment lost 2 bases and the J segment 5 bases; nucleotides outside the gene matches: 8. This CDR3 has 15 residues. The DNA for the CDR3 is TGCGCCAGCAGCCAAAGGGGAGAGGGGGCATATGGCTACACCTTC. Its translation: CASSQRGEGAYGYTF.

This clonotype was counted ten times or more. The chain carries TRBV2 and TRBJ2-1, with D hard to call. Trimming took off 1 base at V and 0 bases at J, with 7 bases between the two ends. The CDR3 length is 15 residues. Germline V gene sequence: CDR1 SNHLY, CDR2 FYNNEI. CDR3 DNA sequence: TGTGCCAGCAGTGAAGTGGTCGGCTCCTACAATGAGCAGTTCTTC. Translating it yields CASSEVVGSYNEQFF.

This clonotype was observed a few times. The junction and the germline gene differ at one end; a read error may be behind it. The gene calls are TRBV2 and TRBJ1-5, with D uncertain. The CDR3 runs 14 residues. Germline V gene data show CDR1 as SNHLY and CDR2 as FYNNEI. The CDR3 is CAGSGGTQNQPQHF. DNA for the CDR3: TGTGCCGGCAGTGGAGGTACCCAAAATCAGCCCCAGCATTTT.

This clonotype was seen more than once but under ten times. This may be a read error: a much more frequent sequence differs by one nucleotide. The V call is TRBV6-5, the J call TRBJ2-7; TRBD2 matches 10 bases. The CDR3 consists of 15 residues. Germline V gene data show CDR1 as MNHEY and CDR2 as SVGAGI. The V gene end was trimmed by 2 bases and the J gene end by 0 bases; junction bases not matched to a gene: 1. The CDR3 DNA is TGTGCCAGCAGTTACCCTAGCGGGAGCTCCTACGAGCAGTACTTC. This encodes CASSYPSGSSYEQYF.

The sample holds many counts of this clonotype. V usage is TRBV30 and J usage is TRBJ2-6; no firm D call. This CDR3 is 16 amino acids long. Germline CDR1 reads GTSNPN; CDR2 reads SVGIG (reference sequence). V lost 4 bases, J lost 0 bases, and 13 bases lay in between. Here the CDR3 DNA reads TGTGCCTGGATCGAACAGACGGGCTCTGGGGCCAACGTCCTGACTTTC. This translates into CAWIEQTGSGANVLTF.

The sample holds many counts of this clonotype. V and J are TRBV2 and TRBJ2-1; 13 bases match TRBD2. Germline V lookup: CDR1 SNHLY, CDR2 FYNNEI. The CDR3 runs 17 residues. The V and J ends lost 6 bases and 9 bases, in that order; junction bases with no gene match: 14. This CDR3 is CASRKDGGTSGVGEQFF. As DNA, the CDR3 is TGTGCCAGCAGAAAGGATGGGGGGACTAGCGGGGTCGGTGAGCAGTTCTTC.

The genes are TRBV6-1 and TRBJ2-1, with D possibly TRBD2 on 7 matching bases. CDR3 size: 16 residues. V was shortened by 5 bases and J by 8 bases, with 22 bases between the two germline ends. Germline CDR1 and CDR2: MNHNS and SASEGT. The CDR3 region has the DNA TGTGCCAGCAGTCACCGAAGGGGCCTAGGGGGGGATGAGCAGTTCTTC. This codes for CASSHRRGLGGDEQFF.

This clonotype has at least ten counts. The chain recombines TRBV6-2 or TRBV6-3 with TRBJ2-1; TRBD2 aligns across 10 bases. V dropped 2 bases and J dropped 0; count of bases not matched to a gene: 10. The length of the CDR3 is 19 residues. The germline gives CDR1 MNHEY, CDR2 SVGEGT. CDR3 sequence reads: CASSYPPGAGGSSYNEQFF. CDR3 in DNA: TGTGCCAGCAGTTACCCTCCAGGAGCGGGAGGGAGCTCCTACAATGAGCAGTTCTTC.

V gene TRBV18 combines with J gene TRBJ1-1; TRBD1 matches 7 bases. The ends lost 5 bases at V and 0 bases at J; junction bases unmatched: 3. The V gene's germline CDR1 is KGHSH and CDR2 LQKENI. The length of the CDR3 is 14 residues. CDR3 protein: CASSGTVMNTEAFF. The CDR3 DNA sequence: TGTGCCAGCTCAGGGACAGTGATGAACACTGAAGCTTTCTTT.

This clonotype was detected many times. This sequence joins TRBV10-3 and TRBJ2-6, with 7 bases matching TRBD1. Germline lookup yields CDR1 ENHRY and CDR2 SYGVKD. J was trimmed by 0 bases and V by 9 bases; bases with no gene match: 11. The CDR3 runs to 17 residues. As DNA, the CDR3 is TGTGCCATGGGAAGGGACAGCCTTTTCTCTGGGGCCAACGTCCTGACTTTC. Translating it yields CAMGRDSLFSGANVLTF.

The table lists this clonotype with a few counts. This sequence joins TRBV20-1 and TRBJ2-5; tentative D call: TRBD1 (7 bases). Per germline, CDR1 DFQATT and CDR2 SNEGSKA (reference sequence). The V end lost 1 base, the J end lost 4 bases, and 16 bases lay between the germline ends. This CDR3 spans 15 amino acids. The CDR3 DNA follows: TGCAGTGCTAGAGCAGGGGGGTCGTCGAGAGAGACCCAGTACTTC. This translates into CSARAGGSSRETQYF.

This clonotype showed up just a few times. This chain links TRBV6-1 with TRBJ2-3; 9 bases map to TRBD2. V was clipped by 10 bases and J by 2 bases; unmatched bases: 13. The CDR3 contains 16 residues. The V gene's germline CDR1 is MNHNS and CDR2 SASEGT. CDR3 in amino acids: CAIWGLTSGATDTQYF. As DNA, the CDR3 is TGTGCCATTTGGGGCTTGACTAGCGGCGCCACAGATACGCAGTATTTT.

Notes on this clonotype: With a far larger clone one base away, a read error is the likely cause. The rearrangement joins TRBV12-3 or TRBV12-4 to TRBJ1-1; D gene uncertain. Trimming pared 2 bases from V and 3 bases from J, leaving 7 bases between. This CDR3 region has 13 residues. CDR3 residues: CASSLSVDTEAFF. The CDR3 region has the DNA TGTGCCAGCAGTTTATCGGTGGACACTGAAGCTTTCTTT.

The table lists this clonotype with many counts. This chain joins TRBV20-1 and TRBJ2-7; D ambiguous. The CDR3 is 12 amino acids. CDR1 DFQATT and CDR2 SNEGSKA come from the germline V gene (reference sequence). Trimming removed 4 bases from V and 3 bases from J, with 10 bases in between. The CDR3: CSAKKTGYEQYV. The CDR3 DNA reads as TGCAGTGCTAAGAAGACTGGCTACGAGCAGTACGTC.

With regard to this clonotype: This may be a read error, as it is one base from a much larger clone. The chain links TRBV12-3 or TRBV12-4 to TRBJ2-5; tentatively, D is TRBD1 or TRBD2 (6 bases each). CDR3 size: 14 residues. The CDR3 DNA sequence: TGTGCCGGCAGTTTAGCGGTGACAGGAGAGACCCAGTACTTC. Its protein product is CAGSLAVTGETQYF.

This clonotype was counted many times. The V gene is TRBV11-3, the J gene TRBJ2-5; D is uncertain. V was cut by 0 bases and J by 1 base, with 15 bases left in between. This CDR3 contains 17 residues. The germline V gene encodes CDR1 SGHNT and CDR2 YENEEA. CDR3: CASSLESLWGSQETQYF. The CDR3 coding sequence is TGTGCCAGCAGCTTAGAGAGCCTTTGGGGATCCCAAGAGACCCAGTACTTC.

This clonotype was detected ten times or more. The rearrangement uses TRBV12-3 or TRBV12-4 and TRBJ1-2, with D perhaps TRBD1 (6 bases). This CDR3 has 12 amino acids. The V and J ends lost 11 bases and 5 bases respectively, with 15 bases between them. Here the CDR3 DNA reads TGTGCCTGCCTAGGGGGGGATTATGGCTACACCTTC. It translates to CACLGGDYGYTF.